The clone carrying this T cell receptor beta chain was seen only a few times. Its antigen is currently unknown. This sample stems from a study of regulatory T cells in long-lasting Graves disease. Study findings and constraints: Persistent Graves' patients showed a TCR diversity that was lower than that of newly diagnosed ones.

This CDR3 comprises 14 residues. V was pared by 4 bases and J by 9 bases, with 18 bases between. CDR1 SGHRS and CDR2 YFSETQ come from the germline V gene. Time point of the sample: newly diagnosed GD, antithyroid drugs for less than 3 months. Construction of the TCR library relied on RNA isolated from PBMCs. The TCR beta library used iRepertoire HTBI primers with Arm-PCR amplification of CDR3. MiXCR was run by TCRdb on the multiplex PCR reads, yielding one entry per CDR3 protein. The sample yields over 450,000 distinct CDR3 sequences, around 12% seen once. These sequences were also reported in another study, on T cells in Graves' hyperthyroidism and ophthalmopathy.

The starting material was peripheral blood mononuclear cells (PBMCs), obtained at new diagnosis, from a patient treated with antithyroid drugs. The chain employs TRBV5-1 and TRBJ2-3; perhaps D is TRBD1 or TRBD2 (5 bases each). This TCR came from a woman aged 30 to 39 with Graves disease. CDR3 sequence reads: CASSPGIRDGTQYF. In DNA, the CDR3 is TGCGCCAGCAGCCCCGGGATTAGGGACGGGACGCAGTATTTT.